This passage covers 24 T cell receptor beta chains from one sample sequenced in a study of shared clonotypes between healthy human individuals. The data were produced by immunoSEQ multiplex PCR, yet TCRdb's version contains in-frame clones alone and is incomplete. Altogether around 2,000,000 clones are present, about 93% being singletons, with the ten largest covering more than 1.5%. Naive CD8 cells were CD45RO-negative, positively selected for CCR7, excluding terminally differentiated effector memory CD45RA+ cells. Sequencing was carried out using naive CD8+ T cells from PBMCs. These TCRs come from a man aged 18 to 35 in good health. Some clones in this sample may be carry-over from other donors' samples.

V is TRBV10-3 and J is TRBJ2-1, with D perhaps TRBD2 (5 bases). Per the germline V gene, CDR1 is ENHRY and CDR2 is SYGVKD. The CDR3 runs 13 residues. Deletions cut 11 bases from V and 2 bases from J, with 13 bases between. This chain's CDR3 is CAATPEAYNEQFF. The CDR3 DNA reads TGTGCCGCCACTCCGGAGGCCTACAATGAGCAGTTCTTC.

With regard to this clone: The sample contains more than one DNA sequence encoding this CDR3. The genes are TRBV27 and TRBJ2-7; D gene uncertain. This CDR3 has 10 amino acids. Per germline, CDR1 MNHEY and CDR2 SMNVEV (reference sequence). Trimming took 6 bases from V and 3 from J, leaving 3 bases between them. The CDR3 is CASSLYEQYF. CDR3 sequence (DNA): TGTGCCAGCAGCCTCTACGAGCAGTACTTC.

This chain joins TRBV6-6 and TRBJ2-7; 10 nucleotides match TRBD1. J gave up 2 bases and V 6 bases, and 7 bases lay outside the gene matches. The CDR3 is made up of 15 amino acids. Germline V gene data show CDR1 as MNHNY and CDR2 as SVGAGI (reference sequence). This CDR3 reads CASSPGTGVPYEQYF. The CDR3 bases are TGTGCCAGCAGCCCCGGGACAGGGGTACCCTACGAGCAGTACTTC.

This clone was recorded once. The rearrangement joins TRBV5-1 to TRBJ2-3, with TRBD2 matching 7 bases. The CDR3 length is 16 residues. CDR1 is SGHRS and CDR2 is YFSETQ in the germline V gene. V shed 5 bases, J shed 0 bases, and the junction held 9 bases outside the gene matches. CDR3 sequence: CASRTWGGSSTDTQYF. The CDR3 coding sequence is TGCGCCAGCAGGACCTGGGGGGGTTCTAGCACAGATACGCAGTATTTT. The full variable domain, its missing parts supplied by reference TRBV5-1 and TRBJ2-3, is KAGVTQTPRYLIKTRGQQVTLSCSPISGHRSVSWYQQTPGQGLQFLFEYFSETQRNKGNFPGRFSGRQFSNSRSEMNVSTLELGDSALYLCASRTWGGSSTDTQYFGPGTRLTVL.

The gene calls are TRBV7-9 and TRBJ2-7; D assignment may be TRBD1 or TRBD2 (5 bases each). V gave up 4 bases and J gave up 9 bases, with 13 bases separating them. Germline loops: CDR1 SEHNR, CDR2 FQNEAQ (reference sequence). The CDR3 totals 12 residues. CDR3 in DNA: TGTGCCAGCAGCTGGGGACCGTCCGGGCAGTACTTC. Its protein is CASSWGPSGQYF.

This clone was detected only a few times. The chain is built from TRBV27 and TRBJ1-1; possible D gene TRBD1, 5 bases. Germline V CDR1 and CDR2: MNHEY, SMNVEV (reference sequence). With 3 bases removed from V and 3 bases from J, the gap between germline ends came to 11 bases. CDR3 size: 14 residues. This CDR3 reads CASSLGGVHTEAFF. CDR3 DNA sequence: TGTGCCAGCAGTTTGGGAGGGGTGCACACTGAAGCTTTCTTT.

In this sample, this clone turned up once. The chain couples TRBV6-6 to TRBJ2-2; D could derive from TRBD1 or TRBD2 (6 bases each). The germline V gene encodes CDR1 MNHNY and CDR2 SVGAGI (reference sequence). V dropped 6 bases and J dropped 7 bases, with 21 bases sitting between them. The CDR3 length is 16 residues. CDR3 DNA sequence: TGTGCCAGCAGAGTTCCGGGACCTGGAGGGGGCGGGGAGCTGTTTTTT. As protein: CASRVPGPGGGGELFF.

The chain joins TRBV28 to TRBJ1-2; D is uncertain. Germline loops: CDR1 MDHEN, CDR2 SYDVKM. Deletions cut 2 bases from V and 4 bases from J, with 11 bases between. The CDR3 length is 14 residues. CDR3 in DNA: TGTGCCAGCAGTTTAGCCCAGGTGCTCTATGGCTACACCTTC. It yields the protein CASSLAQVLYGYTF.

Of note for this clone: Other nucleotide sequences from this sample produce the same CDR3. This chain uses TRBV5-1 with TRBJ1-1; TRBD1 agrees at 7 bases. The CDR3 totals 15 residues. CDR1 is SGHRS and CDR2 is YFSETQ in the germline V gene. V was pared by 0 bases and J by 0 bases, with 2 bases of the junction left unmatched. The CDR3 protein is CASSLDRGMNTEAFF. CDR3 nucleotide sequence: TGCGCCAGCAGCTTGGACAGGGGTATGAACACTGAAGCTTTCTTT.

The CDR3 region has the DNA TGTGCCAGCAGTTTATTCACAGTCGAGGGAGGCTCTTGGGAGCAGTACTTC. Translated: CASSLFTVEGGSWEQYF. The chain carries TRBV28 and TRBJ2-7; TRBD2 is a possible D gene (6 bases). The V and J ends lost 1 base and 7 bases respectively, with 23 bases between them. The length of the CDR3 is 17 residues. CDR1 and CDR2 from the germline V gene are MDHEN and SYDVKM.

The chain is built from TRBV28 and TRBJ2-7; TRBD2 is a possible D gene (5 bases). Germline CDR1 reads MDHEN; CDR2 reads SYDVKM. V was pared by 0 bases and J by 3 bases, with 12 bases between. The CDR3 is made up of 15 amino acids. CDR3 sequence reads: CASSLWGSAYYEQYF. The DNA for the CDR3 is TGTGCCAGCAGTTTATGGGGGAGCGCCTACTACGAGCAGTACTTC.

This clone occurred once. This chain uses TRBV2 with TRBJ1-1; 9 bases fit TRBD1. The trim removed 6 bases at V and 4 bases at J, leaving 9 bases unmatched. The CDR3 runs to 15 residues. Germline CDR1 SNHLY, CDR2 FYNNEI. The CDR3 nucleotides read TGTGCCAGCAGCGACCGGGACAGGGTGGGCACTGAAGCTTTCTTT. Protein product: CASSDRDRVGTEAFF.

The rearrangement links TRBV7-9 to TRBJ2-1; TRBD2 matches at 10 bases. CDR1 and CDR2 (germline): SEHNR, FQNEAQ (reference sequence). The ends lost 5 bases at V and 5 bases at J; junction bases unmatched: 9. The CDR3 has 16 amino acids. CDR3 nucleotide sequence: TGTGCCAGCAGCCAAACCGGGACTAGCGCTCACAATGAGCAGTTCTTC. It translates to CASSQTGTSAHNEQFF. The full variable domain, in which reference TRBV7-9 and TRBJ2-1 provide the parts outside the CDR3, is DTGVSQNPRHKITKRGQNVTFRCDPISEHNRLYWYRQTLGQGPEFLTYFQNEAQLEKSRLLSDRFSAERPKGSFSTLEIQRTEQGDSAMYLCASSQTGTSAHNEQFFGPGTRLTVL.

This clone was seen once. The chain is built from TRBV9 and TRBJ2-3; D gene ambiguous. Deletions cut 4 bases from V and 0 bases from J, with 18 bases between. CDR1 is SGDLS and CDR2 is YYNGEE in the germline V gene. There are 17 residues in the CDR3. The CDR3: CASSPRRWPSSTDTQYF. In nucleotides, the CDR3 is TGTGCCAGCAGCCCCCGACGATGGCCATCTAGCACAGATACGCAGTATTTT.

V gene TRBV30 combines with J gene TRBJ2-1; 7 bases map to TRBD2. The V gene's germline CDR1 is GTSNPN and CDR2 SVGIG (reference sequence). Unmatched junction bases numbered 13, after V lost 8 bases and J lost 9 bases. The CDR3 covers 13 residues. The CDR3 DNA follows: TGTGCCGTGACTGATGGTGGGACTACTGAGCAGTTCTTC. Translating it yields CAVTDGGTTEQFF.

The CDR3 sequence is CASSWVAGALEQYF. The CDR3 nucleotides are TGTGCCAGTAGTTGGGTAGCGGGAGCCCTCGAGCAGTACTTC. The chain employs TRBV19 and TRBJ2-7; TRBD2 matches at 9 bases. The CDR3 is 14 residues long. V was pared by 5 bases and J by 6 bases, with 8 bases of the junction left unmatched. Per the germline V gene, CDR1 is LNHDA and CDR2 is SQIVND (reference sequence).

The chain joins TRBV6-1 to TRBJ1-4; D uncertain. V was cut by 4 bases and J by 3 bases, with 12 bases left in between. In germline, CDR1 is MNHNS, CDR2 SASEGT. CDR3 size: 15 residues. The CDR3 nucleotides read TGTGCCAGCAGTGTATGGACTGGCCCTAATGAAAAACTGTTTTTT. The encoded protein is CASSVWTGPNEKLFF.

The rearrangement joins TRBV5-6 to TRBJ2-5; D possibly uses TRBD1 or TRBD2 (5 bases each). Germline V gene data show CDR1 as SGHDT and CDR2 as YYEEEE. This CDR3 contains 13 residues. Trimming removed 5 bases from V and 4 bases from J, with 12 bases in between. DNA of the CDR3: TGTGCCAGCAGACCCCGGGACCGAGAGACCCAGTACTTC. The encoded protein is CASRPRDRETQYF.

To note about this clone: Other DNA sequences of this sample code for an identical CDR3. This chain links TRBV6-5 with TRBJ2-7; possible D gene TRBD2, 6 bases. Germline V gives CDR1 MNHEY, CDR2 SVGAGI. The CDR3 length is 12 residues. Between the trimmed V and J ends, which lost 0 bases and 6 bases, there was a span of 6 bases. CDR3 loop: CASSYSEGEQYF. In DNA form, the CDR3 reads TGTGCCAGCAGTTACTCGGAGGGCGAGCAGTACTTC.

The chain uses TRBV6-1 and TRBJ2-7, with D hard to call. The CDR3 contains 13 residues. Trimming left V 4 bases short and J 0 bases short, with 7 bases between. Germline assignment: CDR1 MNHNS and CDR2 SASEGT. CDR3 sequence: CASSVPSSYEQYF. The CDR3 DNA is TGTGCCAGCAGTGTCCCCAGCTCCTACGAGCAGTACTTC.

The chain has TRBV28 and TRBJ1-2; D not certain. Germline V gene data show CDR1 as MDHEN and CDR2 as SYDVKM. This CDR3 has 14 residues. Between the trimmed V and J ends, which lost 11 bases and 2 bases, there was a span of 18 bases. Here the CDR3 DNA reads TGTGCCGGATCCTCCCTAGACGGGAACTATGGCTACACCTTC. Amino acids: CAGSSLDGNYGYTF.

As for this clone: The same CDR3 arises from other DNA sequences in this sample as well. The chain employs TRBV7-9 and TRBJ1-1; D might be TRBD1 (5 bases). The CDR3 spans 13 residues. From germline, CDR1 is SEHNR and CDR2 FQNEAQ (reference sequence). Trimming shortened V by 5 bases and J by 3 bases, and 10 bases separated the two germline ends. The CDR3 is CASSPWGDTEAFF. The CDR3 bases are TGTGCCAGCAGCCCCTGGGGGGACACTGAAGCTTTCTTT.

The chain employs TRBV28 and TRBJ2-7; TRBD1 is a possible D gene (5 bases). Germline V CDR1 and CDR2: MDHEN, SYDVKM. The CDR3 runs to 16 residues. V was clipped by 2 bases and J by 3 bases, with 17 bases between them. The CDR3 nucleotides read TGTGCCAGCAGTTTACGACAGACCTGGGCTCGCTACGAGCAGTACTTC. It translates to CASSLRQTWARYEQYF.

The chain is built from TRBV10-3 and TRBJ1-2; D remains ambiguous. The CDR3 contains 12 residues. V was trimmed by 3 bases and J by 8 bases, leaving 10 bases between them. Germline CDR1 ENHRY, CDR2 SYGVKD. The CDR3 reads CAISDSRRGYTF. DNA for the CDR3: TGTGCCATCAGTGACAGCCGGAGAGGCTACACCTTC.